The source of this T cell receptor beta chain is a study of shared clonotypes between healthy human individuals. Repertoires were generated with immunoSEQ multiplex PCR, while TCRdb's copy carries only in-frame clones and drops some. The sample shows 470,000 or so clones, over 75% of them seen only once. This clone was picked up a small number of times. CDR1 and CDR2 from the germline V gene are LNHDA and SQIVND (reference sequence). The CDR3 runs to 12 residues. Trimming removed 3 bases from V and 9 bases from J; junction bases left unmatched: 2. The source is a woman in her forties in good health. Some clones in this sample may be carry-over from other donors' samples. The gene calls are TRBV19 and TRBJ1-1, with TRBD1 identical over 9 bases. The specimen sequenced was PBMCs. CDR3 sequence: CASSMGQGQAFF. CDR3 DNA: TGTGCCAGTAGTATGGGACAGGGCCAAGCTTTCTTT. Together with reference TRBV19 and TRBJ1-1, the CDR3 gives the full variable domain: DGGITQSPKYLFRKEGQNVTLSCEQNLNHDAMYWYRQDPGQGLRLIYYSQIVNDFQKGDIAEGYSVSREKKESFPLTVTSAQKNPTAFYLCASSMGQGQAFFGQGTRLTVV.